Included here is one T cell receptor (beta chain) sequence, with context. Antigen unknown. The ends were cut back, 1 base at V and 3 bases at J, with 10 bases in the middle. The CDR3 sequence is 15 residues long. CDR1 and CDR2 from the germline V gene are SEHNR and FQNEAQ (reference sequence). This specimen comes from a study of radiation and T cells in renal cell carcinoma. TCRdb's copy holds only in-frame clones and misses some; the assay was immunoSEQ multiplex PCR. The repertoire has around 100,000 clones, roughly 84% of them found once; the top ten carry roughly 7.9%. The time point: blood 4 weeks post-SBRT, at nephrectomy. This sample's treatment: 15 Gy SBRT to primary tumor, nephrectomy 4 weeks later. The patient's renal cell carcinoma had clear cell pathology. Findings and caveats of the study: In blood, top tumor clones expanded by 2 weeks, shrinking by 4.

Sequences were derived from blood, sampled from a patient whose treatment included radiotherapy and nephrectomy. This TCR was sampled from a man in his 60s with renal cell carcinoma. The chain recombines TRBV7-9 with TRBJ2-1, with D possibly matching TRBD1 (6 bases). CDR3 nucleotide sequence: TGTGCCAGCAGCTTAGGGGGGCGTAGCTACAATGAGCAGTTCTTC. Protein: CASSLGGRSYNEQFF.